This T cell receptor beta chain was retrieved from a study of OX40 agonist ivuxolimab in advanced cancers. Overall study context: Patient treatment consisted of intravenous ivuxolimab administration every 2 weeks at 0.01 to 10 mg/kg. Age averaged around 60 years (range 23 to 79), and about 86% were male.

Profiled with immunoSEQ multiplex PCR; TCRdb holds only in-frame clones, not every one. The table has under 20,000 clones, about nine tenths seen once; the top ten hold approximately 30%. As to this clone: The antigen remains undetermined.

Whole-study findings and limits: Averaged across samples, CD8+ T cells carried more expanded clones than CD4+ did. There was clonal expansion of CD4+ and CD8+ blood T cells by week 6 at 0.1 to 3.0 mg/kg.

CDR3 length: 15 amino acids. In germline, CDR1 is LNHDA, CDR2 SQIVND (reference sequence). V lost 2 bases and J lost 6; bases outside the gene matches: 8. The source of this sequence is an adult with an advanced solid tumor such as melanoma, head and neck, liver or kidney cancer. The input for sequencing was CD4+ or CD8+ T cells sorted from blood, taken in a trial of the OX40 agonist ivuxolimab. V gene TRBV19 combines with J gene TRBJ1-2; 8 nucleotides agree with TRBD1. Here the CDR3 DNA reads TGTGCCAGTAGTATATCCCCGGACAGGGTCGATGGCTACACCTTC. This sequence encodes CASSISPDRVDGYTF.